This T cell receptor (beta chain) was profiled in a study of shared clonotypes between healthy human individuals. Study-wide findings and caveats: Naive CD4 clonotype sharing across several donors was about 5%. What limited the represented genetic and exposure-history diversity was the small number of donors. Clonotype sharing among the donors was expected to vary with sequencing depth.

CDR1 is LGHNT and CDR2 is FRNRAP in the germline V gene. V lost 1 base and J 2 bases, leaving 11 bases between the germline ends. CDR3 size: 15 residues. Each cell subset's genomic DNA was divided evenly among several immunoSEQ plates. The table came from immunoSEQ multiplex PCR; TCRdb's copy has only in-frame clones and leaves some out. The data show millions of clones, approximately 95% seen once. About this clone itself: As yet, its antigen is unknown.

V is TRBV12-5 and J is TRBJ2-5; D possibly corresponds to TRBD1 (7 bases). The sequence derives from a man between 18 and 29 years old in good health. Material: naive CD4+ T cells sorted from blood. Subset described: CD45RA+ positively selected. The DNA for the CDR3 is TGTGCTAGTGGTTTGGGGGCGGGACAGCAAGAGACCCAGTACTTC. This encodes CASGLGAGQQETQYF.